Listed here are 29 T cell receptor beta chains from one sample, sequenced in a study of T cells in Graves' hyperthyroidism and ophthalmopathy. Amplified TCR beta CDR3 regions derived from RNA transcripts. HTBI primers drove first-round RT-PCR of the TCR CDR3. TCRdb re-analysed the multiplex PCR reads in MiXCR, keeping a single row per CDR3 protein. The sample shows about 340,000 distinct CDR3 sequences, approximately 22% of them seen only once. The sequencing sample was made of blood. The source of these receptors is a woman between 50 and 59 years old with Graves' hyperthyroidism.

In this sample, this clonotype turned up once. The chain links TRBV7-9 to TRBJ2-5; possibly TRBD1 or TRBD2 for D (5 bases each). This CDR3 is built from 15 residues. V was clipped by 5 bases and J by 2 bases, with 15 bases between them. Per the germline V gene, CDR1 is SEHNR and CDR2 is FQNEAQ (reference sequence). CDR3 coding DNA: TGTGCCAGCAGCGAGGGACCCGGGGCACAAGAGACCCAGTACTTC. This codes for CASSEGPGAQETQYF.

This clonotype showed up many times. The chain couples TRBV27 to TRBJ1-2; a weak D match, TRBD1 (6 bases). With 2 bases removed from V and 0 bases from J, the gap between germline ends came to 13 bases. CDR1 MNHEY and CDR2 SMNVEV come from the germline V gene (reference sequence). This CDR3 contains 16 residues. The CDR3 sequence is CASSLGGTRPNYGYTF. CDR3 DNA: TGTGCCAGCAGTTTAGGGGGGACACGACCTAACTATGGCTACACCTTC.

The chain recombines TRBV2 with TRBJ2-5; 9 bases are shared with TRBD1. Germline V gene lookup returns CDR1 SNHLY and CDR2 FYNNEI. The V gene end was trimmed by 8 bases and the J gene end by 2 bases; junction bases not matched to a gene: 9. The CDR3 has 15 amino acids. The CDR3 sequence: CASGDRENSQETQYF. The CDR3 DNA reads TGTGCCAGCGGGGACAGGGAAAACTCACAAGAGACCCAGTACTTC.

This chain uses TRBV9 with TRBJ1-2, with TRBD1 identical over 8 bases. V lost 4 bases, J lost 5 bases, and 10 bases stayed unmatched. CDR1 and CDR2 from the germline V gene are SGDLS and YYNGEE. This CDR3 contains 15 residues. The CDR3 DNA sequence: TGTGCCAGCAGCTTCCACGGACAGGGCTTGTATGGCTACACCTTC. Translated, it gives CASSFHGQGLYGYTF.

This clonotype has more than one count but fewer than ten. This chain joins TRBV6-4 and TRBJ1-1, with D unclear. Germline V gene data show CDR1 as MRHNA and CDR2 as SNTAGT. Trimming took off 6 bases at V and 0 bases at J, with 8 bases between the two ends. The CDR3 sequence is 13 residues long. The CDR3 loop is CASSRAVNTEAFF. CDR3 in DNA: TGTGCCAGCAGCCGGGCAGTGAACACTGAAGCTTTCTTT.

This clonotype was detected many times. The V and J genes are TRBV7-9 and TRBJ2-5; weak D call: TRBD2 (6 bases). CDR1 SEHNR and CDR2 FQNEAQ come from the germline V gene (reference sequence). V was pared by 4 bases and J by 1 base, with 13 bases between. CDR3 length equals 15 residues. Here the CDR3 DNA reads TGTGCCAGCAGCTCCCGGAGCGGGTTCCAAGAGACCCAGTACTTC. Residues: CASSSRSGFQETQYF.

The table lists this clonotype with many counts. V gene TRBV28 combines with J gene TRBJ2-7; tentatively, D is TRBD2 (5 bases). Germline values: CDR1 MDHEN, CDR2 SYDVKM. This CDR3 region has 14 residues. V was cut by 2 bases and J by 2 bases, with 10 bases left in between. The chain's CDR3 is CASSLVSGTYEQYF. CDR3 nucleotide sequence: TGTGCCAGCAGTTTAGTTTCGGGAACCTACGAGCAGTACTTC.

This clonotype occurred many times. The chain joins TRBV3-1 to TRBJ2-7, with D possibly called TRBD1 or TRBD2 (5 bases each). The germline V gene encodes CDR1 LGHDT and CDR2 YNNKEL (reference sequence). The CDR3 extends over 14 amino acids. Trimming removed 1 base at V and 6 bases at J, with 13 bases between. As DNA, the CDR3 is TGTGCCAGCAGCCAAGGAACTAGTACAGGCGAGCAGTACTTC. Translated: CASSQGTSTGEQYF.

In its sample, this clonotype was seen many times. The rearrangement uses TRBV18 and TRBJ2-1; D gene unclear. In germline, CDR1 is KGHSH, CDR2 LQKENI. With 0 bases removed from V and 6 bases from J, the gap between germline ends came to 6 bases. This CDR3 is 13 amino acids long. The CDR3 DNA follows: TGTGCCAGCTCACCACCGTTGGCCAATGAGCAGTTCTTC. Translated, it gives CASSPPLANEQFF.

This chain uses TRBV11-2 with TRBJ2-7; the match to TRBD2 covers 14 bases. The CDR3 sequence is 20 residues long. Germline V lookup: CDR1 SGHAT, CDR2 FQNNGV. Unmatched junction bases numbered 12, after V lost 0 bases and J lost 2 bases. CDR3 sequence: CASSLDQGTSGGIRTYEQYF. The CDR3 bases are TGTGCCAGCAGCTTAGACCAAGGGACTAGCGGGGGTATTCGAACCTACGAGCAGTACTTC.

This clonotype was seen ten or more times. V and J are TRBV20-1 and TRBJ1-2; TRBD1 might be the D (5 bases). The CDR3 consists of 13 residues. The germline V and J ends were trimmed by 2 bases and 1 base, with 8 bases remaining between them. Germline CDR1 reads DFQATT; CDR2 reads SNEGSKA (reference sequence). The CDR3 sequence is CSARLRGNYGYTF. The CDR3 DNA sequence: TGCAGTGCTAGATTAAGGGGTAACTATGGCTACACCTTC.

This clonotype occurred many times. The V gene is TRBV5-1, the J gene TRBJ1-5; D is unresolved. CDR1 and CDR2 (germline): SGHRS, YFSETQ. Trimming left V 4 bases short and J 2 bases short, with 10 bases between. This CDR3 spans 14 amino acids. The CDR3 DNA follows: TGCGCCAGCAGCCCGGCGGTGGGCAATCAGCCCCAGCATTTT. Its translation is CASSPAVGNQPQHF.

The chain couples TRBV20-1 to TRBJ1-5; no definite D call. Trimming left V 4 bases short and J 1 base short, with 8 bases between. CDR1 is DFQATT and CDR2 is SNEGSKA in the germline V gene (reference sequence). This CDR3 has 13 residues. CDR3 residues: CSANGQSNQPQHF. In DNA, the CDR3 is TGCAGTGCTAATGGGCAAAGCAATCAGCCCCAGCATTTT.

This clonotype showed up many times. The rearrangement links TRBV20-1 to TRBJ2-1, with 13 bases that match TRBD2. CDR1 DFQATT and CDR2 SNEGSKA come from the germline V gene (reference sequence). The junction had 4 bases not matched to a gene; V was cut back by 5 bases and J by 0 bases. The length of the CDR3 is 16 residues. CDR3 residues: CSAGLAGVFSYNEQFF. The CDR3 DNA sequence: TGCAGTGCTGGACTAGCGGGGGTGTTCTCCTACAATGAGCAGTTCTTC.

This clonotype appeared many times. Written as DNA, the CDR3 is TGTGCCATCAAACCAGGACTAGCGGCGAACACCGGGGAGCTGTTTTTT. This sequence encodes CAIKPGLAANTGELFF. The V and J genes are TRBV10-3 and TRBJ2-2, with 10 bases aligning to TRBD2. Germline-derived CDR1 and CDR2 are ENHRY and SYGVKD. V shed 7 bases and J 0 bases; nucleotides not matched to a gene: 5. This CDR3 has 16 residues.

There are a few counts of this clonotype. This chain uses TRBV24-1 with TRBJ2-3, with TRBD1 matching over 9 bases. The trim removed 4 bases at V and 5 bases at J, leaving 3 bases unmatched. CDR1 and CDR2 (germline): KGHDR, SFDVKD. CDR3 length equals 14 residues. In DNA, the CDR3 is TGTGCCACCAGTGAACGGACAGGGGAAGATACGCAGTATTTT. Its translation: CATSERTGEDTQYF.

A few counts support this clonotype. The chain links TRBV20-1 to TRBJ2-4; TRBD2 matches 8 bases. The CDR3 spans 16 residues. Per germline, CDR1 DFQATT and CDR2 SNEGSKA (reference sequence). V trimming: 1 base; J trimming: 1 base; junction bases outside the gene matches: 6. The chain's CDR3 is CSARVAGGRAKNIQYF. The CDR3 nucleotides are TGCAGTGCTAGAGTTGCGGGAGGACGGGCCAAAAACATTCAGTACTTC.

This clonotype was counted ten times or more. The J gene is TRBJ1-6, the V gene TRBV6-2 or TRBV6-3; 8 nucleotides match TRBD1. Unmatched junction bases numbered 15, after V lost 7 bases and J lost 1 base. CDR1 and CDR2 from the germline V gene are MNHEY and SVGEGT. The CDR3 consists of 19 residues. CDR3 protein: CASIETGQVVGSYNSPLHF. The CDR3 region has the DNA TGTGCCAGCATCGAAACGGGACAGGTAGTCGGTTCCTATAATTCACCCCTCCACTTT.

In this sample, this clonotype turned up many times. The V gene is TRBV20-1, the J gene TRBJ2-3; TRBD2 is a possible D gene (6 bases). V lost 4 bases, J lost 0 bases, and 8 bases lay in between. The CDR3 runs to 13 residues. Germline V lookup: CDR1 DFQATT, CDR2 SNEGSKA (reference sequence). CDR3 amino acids: CSAIRGSTDTQYF. DNA for the CDR3: TGCAGTGCTATACGGGGGAGCACAGATACGCAGTATTTT.

CDR3 DNA: TGTGCCATCAGTGGGGACCAGGGAGCCTATGGCTACACCTTC. Translation gives CAISGDQGAYGYTF. This chain links TRBV10-3 with TRBJ1-2; D may be TRBD1 (5 bases). This CDR3 region has 14 residues. Germline V lookup: CDR1 ENHRY, CDR2 SYGVKD. V lost 4 bases, J lost 4 bases, and 13 bases lay in between.

This clonotype was counted between two and nine times. V is TRBV24-1 and J is TRBJ1-2; 12 nucleotides agree with TRBD1. The CDR3 totals 15 residues. Per germline, CDR1 KGHDR and CDR2 SFDVKD. J gave up 3 bases and V 6 bases, and 4 bases lay outside the gene matches. The CDR3 spells CATSSGTGGYYGYTF. The CDR3 nucleotides are TGTGCCACCAGTTCCGGGACAGGGGGCTACTATGGCTACACCTTC.

The chain combines TRBV20-1 with TRBJ1-1; TRBD1 is a possible D gene (5 bases). Germline V gene lookup returns CDR1 DFQATT and CDR2 SNEGSKA (reference sequence). V dropped 1 base and J dropped 1 base, with 10 bases sitting between them. The CDR3 is made up of 14 amino acids. The CDR3 DNA is TGCAGTGCTAGAGGGGGCGCGGGGAACACTGAAGCTTTCTTT. This encodes CSARGGAGNTEAFF.

This clonotype was seen many times. DNA of the CDR3: TGTGCCAGCTTGGGGTGGGACCCGGGAGAGACCCAGTACTTC. Its translation: CASLGWDPGETQYF. This chain links TRBV7-9 with TRBJ2-5; the D call may be TRBD1 or TRBD2 (5 bases each). The CDR3 loop spans 14 amino acids. Trimming shortened V by 8 bases and J by 4 bases, and 17 bases separated the two germline ends. Germline lookup yields CDR1 SEHNR and CDR2 FQNEAQ (reference sequence).

The table lists this clonotype with many counts. The V gene is TRBV20-1, the J gene TRBJ2-5; 8 bases match TRBD2. This CDR3 is built from 13 residues. Looked up from germline, CDR1 is DFQATT and CDR2 is SNEGSKA (reference sequence). Trimming removed 3 bases from V and 4 bases from J; junction bases left unmatched: 4. The CDR3 protein is CSARDLAGETQYF. In nucleotides, the CDR3 is TGCAGTGCTAGGGATCTAGCGGGAGAGACCCAGTACTTC.

This clonotype was found a few times. The chain links TRBV28 to TRBJ2-5; 12 bases match TRBD2. Germline CDR1 MDHEN, CDR2 SYDVKM. This CDR3 has 14 residues. V dropped 5 bases and J dropped 9; count of bases not matched to a gene: 7. In DNA form, the CDR3 reads TGTGCCAGCAGTACCAGACTAGCGGGAGTGGCCCAGTACTTC. It specifies CASSTRLAGVAQYF.

This clonotype was counted ten times or more. The V gene is TRBV20-1, the J gene TRBJ2-3; 9 nucleotides align to TRBD2. Germline CDR1 and CDR2: DFQATT and SNEGSKA (reference sequence). This CDR3 is 16 amino acids long. The V and J ends lost 3 bases and 0 bases, in that order; junction bases with no gene match: 7. CDR3 in amino acids: CSASGLAGTSTDTQYF. Here the CDR3 DNA reads TGCAGTGCTAGTGGGCTAGCGGGGACTAGCACAGATACGCAGTATTTT.

The chain employs TRBV6-2 or TRBV6-3 and TRBJ2-7; TRBD1 agrees at 7 bases. V was clipped by 5 bases and J by 7 bases; unmatched bases: 11. CDR3 length: 14 amino acids. Germline V lookup: CDR1 MNHEY, CDR2 SVGEGT. CDR3 sequence (DNA): TGTGCCAGCAGTATGACAGGGCCTATGGGGGAGCAGTACTTC. Its translation: CASSMTGPMGEQYF.

This clonotype was seen just once. This chain links TRBV12-3 or TRBV12-4 with TRBJ2-1, with D hard to call. Trimming removed 7 bases at V and 4 bases at J, with 20 bases between. The CDR3 is made up of 16 amino acids. CDR3 in DNA: TGTGCCAGCACACCTCATGAGCGCCGATTTTACAATGAGCAGTTCTTC. Its protein product is CASTPHERRFYNEQFF.

In this sample, this clonotype turned up many times. This chain uses TRBV20-1 with TRBJ2-1, with TRBD2 identical over 7 bases. Trimming removed 3 bases from V and 0 bases from J; junction bases left unmatched: 11. The CDR3 covers 17 residues. Germline V gene sequence: CDR1 DFQATT, CDR2 SNEGSKA (reference sequence). CDR3 sequence: CSARTLGRPSSYNEQFF. CDR3 nucleotides: TGCAGTGCTAGGACCCTCGGGAGGCCGAGCTCCTACAATGAGCAGTTCTTC.